The entry below gives a single T cell receptor (beta chain) sequence along with its context. The PCR contained 60 Vbeta and 13 Jbeta primers. Here immunoSEQ multiplex PCR was the method, and the copy in TCRdb shows in-frame clones only, minus some. The sample includes 150,000 to 200,000 clones, almost 80% of them seen just once. This sample was included in a study of cytomegalovirus exposure and HLA in healthy donors. The CDR3 covers 14 residues. Germline loops: CDR1 MNHEY, CDR2 SMNVEV (reference sequence). Trimming removed 2 bases from V and 0 bases from J, with 5 bases in between. This receptor was obtained from a man aged 45-65 years in good health and CMV-seropositive. The sequenced sample consisted of PBMCs. The chain is built from TRBV27 and TRBJ1-5; tentative D call: TRBD1 (5 bases). This chain's CDR3 is CASSLQGSNQPQHF. In nucleotides, the CDR3 is TGTGCCAGCAGTTTACAGGGTAGCAATCAGCCCCAGCATTTT.